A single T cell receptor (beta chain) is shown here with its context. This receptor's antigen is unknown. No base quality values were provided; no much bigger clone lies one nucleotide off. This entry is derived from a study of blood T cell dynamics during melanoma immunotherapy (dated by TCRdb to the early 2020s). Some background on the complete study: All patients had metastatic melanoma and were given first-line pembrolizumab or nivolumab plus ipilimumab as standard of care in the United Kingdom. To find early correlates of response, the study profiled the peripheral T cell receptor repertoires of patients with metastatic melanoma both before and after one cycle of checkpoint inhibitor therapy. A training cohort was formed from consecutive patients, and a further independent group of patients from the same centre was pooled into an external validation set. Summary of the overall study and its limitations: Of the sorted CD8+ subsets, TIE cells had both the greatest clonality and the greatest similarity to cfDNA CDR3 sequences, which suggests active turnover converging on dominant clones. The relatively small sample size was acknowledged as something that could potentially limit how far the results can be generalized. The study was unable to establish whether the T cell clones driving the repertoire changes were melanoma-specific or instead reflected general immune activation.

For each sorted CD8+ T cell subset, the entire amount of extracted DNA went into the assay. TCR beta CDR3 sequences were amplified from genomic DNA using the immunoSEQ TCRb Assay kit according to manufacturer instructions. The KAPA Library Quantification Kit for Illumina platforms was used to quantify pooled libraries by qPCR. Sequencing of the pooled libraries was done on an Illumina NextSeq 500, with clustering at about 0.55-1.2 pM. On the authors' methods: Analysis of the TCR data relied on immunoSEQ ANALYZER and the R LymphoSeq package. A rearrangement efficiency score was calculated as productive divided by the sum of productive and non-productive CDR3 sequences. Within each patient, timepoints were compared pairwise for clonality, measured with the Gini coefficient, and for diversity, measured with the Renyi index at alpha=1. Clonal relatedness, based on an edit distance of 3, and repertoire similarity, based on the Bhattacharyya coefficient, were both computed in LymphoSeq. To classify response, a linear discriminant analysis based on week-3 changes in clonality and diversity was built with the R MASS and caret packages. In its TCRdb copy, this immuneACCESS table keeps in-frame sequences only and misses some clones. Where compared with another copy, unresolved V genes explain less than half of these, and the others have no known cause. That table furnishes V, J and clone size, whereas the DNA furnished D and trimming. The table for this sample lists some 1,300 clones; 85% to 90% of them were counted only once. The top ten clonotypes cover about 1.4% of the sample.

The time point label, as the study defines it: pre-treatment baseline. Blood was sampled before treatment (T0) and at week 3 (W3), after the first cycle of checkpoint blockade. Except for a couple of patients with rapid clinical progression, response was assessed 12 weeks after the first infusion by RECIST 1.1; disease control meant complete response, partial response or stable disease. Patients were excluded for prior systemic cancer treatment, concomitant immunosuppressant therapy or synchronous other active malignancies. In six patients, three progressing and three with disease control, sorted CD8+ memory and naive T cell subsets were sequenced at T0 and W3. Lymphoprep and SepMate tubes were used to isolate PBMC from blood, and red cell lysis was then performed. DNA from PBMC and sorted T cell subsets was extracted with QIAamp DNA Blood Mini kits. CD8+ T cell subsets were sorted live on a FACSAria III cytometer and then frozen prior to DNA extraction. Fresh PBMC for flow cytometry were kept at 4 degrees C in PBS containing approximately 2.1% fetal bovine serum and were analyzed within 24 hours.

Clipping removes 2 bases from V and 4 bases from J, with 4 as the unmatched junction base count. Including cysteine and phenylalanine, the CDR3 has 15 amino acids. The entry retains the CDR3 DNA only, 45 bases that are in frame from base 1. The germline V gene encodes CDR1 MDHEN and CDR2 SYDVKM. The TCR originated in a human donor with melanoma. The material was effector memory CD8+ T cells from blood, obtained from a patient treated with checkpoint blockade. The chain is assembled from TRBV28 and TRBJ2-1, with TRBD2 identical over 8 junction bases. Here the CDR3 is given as CASSLRREAYNEQFF. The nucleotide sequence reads TGTGCCAGCAGTTTACGGCGGGAGGCATACAATGAGCAGTTCTTC. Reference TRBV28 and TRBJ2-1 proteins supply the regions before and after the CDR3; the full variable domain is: DVKVTQSSRYLVKRTGEKVFLECVQDMDHENMFWYRQDPGLGLRLIYFSYDVKMKEKGDIPEGYSVSREKKERFSLILESASTNQTSMYLCASSLRREAYNEQFFGPGTRLTVL.